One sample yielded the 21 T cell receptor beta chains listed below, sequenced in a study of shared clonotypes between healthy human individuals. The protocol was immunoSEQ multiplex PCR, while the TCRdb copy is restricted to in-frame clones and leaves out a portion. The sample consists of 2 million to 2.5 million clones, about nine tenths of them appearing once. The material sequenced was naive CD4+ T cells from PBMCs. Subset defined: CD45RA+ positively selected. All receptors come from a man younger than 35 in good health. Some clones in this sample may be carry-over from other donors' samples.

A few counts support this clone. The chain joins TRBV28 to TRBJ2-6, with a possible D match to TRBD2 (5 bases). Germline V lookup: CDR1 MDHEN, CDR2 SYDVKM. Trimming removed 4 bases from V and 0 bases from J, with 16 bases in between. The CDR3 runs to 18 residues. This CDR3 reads CASSSSSERSSGANVLTF. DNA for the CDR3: TGTGCCAGCAGTTCCTCCTCCGAGCGGAGCTCTGGGGCCAACGTCCTGACTTTC.

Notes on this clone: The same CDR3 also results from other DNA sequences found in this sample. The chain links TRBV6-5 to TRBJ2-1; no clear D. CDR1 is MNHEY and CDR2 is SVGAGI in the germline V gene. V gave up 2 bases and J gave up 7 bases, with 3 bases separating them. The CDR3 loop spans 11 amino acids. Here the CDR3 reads CASSYRNEQFF. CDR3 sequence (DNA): TGTGCCAGCAGTTACAGGAATGAGCAGTTCTTC.

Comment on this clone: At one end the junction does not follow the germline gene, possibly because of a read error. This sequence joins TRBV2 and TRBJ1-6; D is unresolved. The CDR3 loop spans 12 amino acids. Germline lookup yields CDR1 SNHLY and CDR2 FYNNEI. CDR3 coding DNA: TGTGCCAGCACCGTTAACCCCGGGAGAAAAGACTTT. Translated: CASTVNPGRKDF.

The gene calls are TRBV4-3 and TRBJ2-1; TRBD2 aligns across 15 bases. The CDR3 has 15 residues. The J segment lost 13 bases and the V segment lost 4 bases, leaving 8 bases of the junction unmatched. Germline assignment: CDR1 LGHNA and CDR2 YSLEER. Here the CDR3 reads CASSPEGLAGGRQFF. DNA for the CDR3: TGCGCCAGCAGCCCCGAAGGACTAGCGGGGGGGAGACAGTTCTTC.

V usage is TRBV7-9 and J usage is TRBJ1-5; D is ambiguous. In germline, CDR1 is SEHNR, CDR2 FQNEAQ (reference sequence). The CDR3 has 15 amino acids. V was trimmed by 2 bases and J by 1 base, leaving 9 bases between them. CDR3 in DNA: TGTGCCAGCAGCTTACAAAAACGGAGCAATCAGCCCCAGCATTTT. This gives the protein CASSLQKRSNQPQHF.

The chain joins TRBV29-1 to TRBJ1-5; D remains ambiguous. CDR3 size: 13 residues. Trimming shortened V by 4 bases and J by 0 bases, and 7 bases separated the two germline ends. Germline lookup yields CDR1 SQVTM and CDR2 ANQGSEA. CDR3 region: CSVAEGSNQPQHF. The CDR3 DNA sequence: TGCAGCGTTGCGGAGGGTAGCAATCAGCCCCAGCATTTT.

Written as DNA, the CDR3 is TGTGCCAGCAGCCCCGGGACTAGCAGAAGCGAGCAGTACTTC. Translating it yields CASSPGTSRSEQYF. V gene TRBV7-2 combines with J gene TRBJ2-7, with TRBD2 matching 9 bases. The ends lost 5 bases at V and 6 bases at J; junction bases unmatched: 8. The V gene's germline CDR1 is SGHTA and CDR2 FQGNSA. The CDR3 has 14 amino acids.

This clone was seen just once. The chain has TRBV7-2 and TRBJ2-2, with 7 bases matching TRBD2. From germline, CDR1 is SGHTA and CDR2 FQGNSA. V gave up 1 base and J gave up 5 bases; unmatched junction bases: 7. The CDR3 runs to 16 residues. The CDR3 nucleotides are TGTGCCAGCAGCTTAGATTCCGGGAGGAGGACCGGGGAGCTGTTTTTT. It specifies CASSLDSGRRTGELFF.

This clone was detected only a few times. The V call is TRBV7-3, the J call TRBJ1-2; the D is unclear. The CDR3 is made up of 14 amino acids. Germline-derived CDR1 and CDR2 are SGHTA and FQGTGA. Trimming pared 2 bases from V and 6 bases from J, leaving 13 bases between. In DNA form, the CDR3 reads TGTGCCAGCAGCTTATCGAGGGATGGGAATGGCTACACCTTC. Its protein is CASSLSRDGNGYTF.

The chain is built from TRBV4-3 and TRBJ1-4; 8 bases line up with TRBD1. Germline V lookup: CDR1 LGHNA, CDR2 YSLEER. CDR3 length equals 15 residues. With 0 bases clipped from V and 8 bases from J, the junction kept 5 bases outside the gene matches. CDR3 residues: CASSQETGEKEKLFF. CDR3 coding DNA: TGCGCCAGCAGCCAAGAGACAGGGGAGAAAGAAAAACTGTTTTTT.

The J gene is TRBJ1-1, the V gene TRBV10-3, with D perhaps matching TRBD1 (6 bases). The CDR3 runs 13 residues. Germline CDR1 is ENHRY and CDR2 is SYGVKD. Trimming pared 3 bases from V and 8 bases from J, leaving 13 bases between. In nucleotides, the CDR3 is TGTGCCATCAGTGATATAACAGGGTGGGAAGCTTTCTTT. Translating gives CAISDITGWEAFF.

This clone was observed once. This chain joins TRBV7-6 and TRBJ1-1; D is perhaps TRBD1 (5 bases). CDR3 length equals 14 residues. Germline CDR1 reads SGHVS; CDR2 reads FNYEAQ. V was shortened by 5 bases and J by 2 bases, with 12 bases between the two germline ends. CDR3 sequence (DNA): TGTGCCAGCAGCCCGCGACAGACAAACACTGAAGCTTTCTTT. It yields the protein CASSPRQTNTEAFF. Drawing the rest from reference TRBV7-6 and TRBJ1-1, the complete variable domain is GAGVSQSPRYKVTKRGQDVALRCDPISGHVSLYWYRQALGQGPEFLTYFNYEAQQDKSGLPNDRFSAERPEGSISTLTIQRTEQRDSAMYRCASSPRQTNTEAFFGQGTRLTVV.

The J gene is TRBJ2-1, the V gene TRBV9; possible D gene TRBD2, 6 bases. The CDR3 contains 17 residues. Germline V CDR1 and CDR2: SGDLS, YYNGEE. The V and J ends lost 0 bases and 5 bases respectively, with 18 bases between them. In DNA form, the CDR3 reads TGTGCCAGCAGCGTAGTATTGGGCGGGATTGGGGACAATGAGCAGTTCTTC. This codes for CASSVVLGGIGDNEQFF. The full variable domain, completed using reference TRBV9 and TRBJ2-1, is DSGVTQTPKHLITATGQRVTLRCSPRSGDLSVYWYQQSLDQGLQFLIQYYNGEERAKGNILERFSAQQFPDLHSELNLSSLELGDSALYFCASSVVLGGIGDNEQFFGPGTRLTVL.

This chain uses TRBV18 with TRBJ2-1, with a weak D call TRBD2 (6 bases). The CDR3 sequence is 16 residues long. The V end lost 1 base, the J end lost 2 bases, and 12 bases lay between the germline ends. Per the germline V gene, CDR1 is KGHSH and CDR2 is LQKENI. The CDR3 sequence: CASSPQGGGTYNEQFF. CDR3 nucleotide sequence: TGTGCCAGCTCACCACAGGGCGGAGGGACCTACAATGAGCAGTTCTTC.

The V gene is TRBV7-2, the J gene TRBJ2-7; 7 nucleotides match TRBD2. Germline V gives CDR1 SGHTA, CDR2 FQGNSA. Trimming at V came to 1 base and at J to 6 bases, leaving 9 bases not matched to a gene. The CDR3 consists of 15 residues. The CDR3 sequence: CASSLVGGRESEQYF. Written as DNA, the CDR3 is TGTGCCAGCAGCTTAGTGGGCGGGAGAGAATCCGAGCAGTACTTC.

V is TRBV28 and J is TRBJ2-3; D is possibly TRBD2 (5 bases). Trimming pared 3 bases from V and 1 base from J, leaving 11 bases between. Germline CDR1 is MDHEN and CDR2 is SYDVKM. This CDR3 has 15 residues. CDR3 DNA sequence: TGTGCCAGCAGTTTTAGGAGGTCTGGCACAGATACGCAGTATTTT. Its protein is CASSFRRSGTDTQYF. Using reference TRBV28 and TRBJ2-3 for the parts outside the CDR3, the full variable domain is DVKVTQSSRYLVKRTGEKVFLECVQDMDHENMFWYRQDPGLGLRLIYFSYDVKMKEKGDIPEGYSVSREKKERFSLILESASTNQTSMYLCASSFRRSGTDTQYFGPGTRLTVL.

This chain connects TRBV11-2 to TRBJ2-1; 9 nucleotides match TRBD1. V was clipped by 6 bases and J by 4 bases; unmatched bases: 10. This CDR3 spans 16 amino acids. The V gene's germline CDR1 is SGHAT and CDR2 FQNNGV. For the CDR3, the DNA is TGTGCCAGCAGAGTGGGGACAGGGTCCCTTTACAATGAGCAGTTCTTC. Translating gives CASRVGTGSLYNEQFF.

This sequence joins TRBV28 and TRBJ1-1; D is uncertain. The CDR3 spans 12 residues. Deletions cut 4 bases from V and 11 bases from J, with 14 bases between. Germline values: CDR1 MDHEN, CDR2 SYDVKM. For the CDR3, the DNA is TGTGCCAGCAGTTATCAGAGCTTCGAGGCTTTCTTT. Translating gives CASSYQSFEAFF.

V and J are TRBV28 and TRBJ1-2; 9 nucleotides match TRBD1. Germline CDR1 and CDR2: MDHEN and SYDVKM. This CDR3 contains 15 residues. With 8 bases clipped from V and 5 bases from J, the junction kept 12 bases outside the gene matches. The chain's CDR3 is CASRPGTGLGYGYTF. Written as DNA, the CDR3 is TGTGCCAGCCGTCCCGGGACAGGGTTAGGTTATGGCTACACCTTC.

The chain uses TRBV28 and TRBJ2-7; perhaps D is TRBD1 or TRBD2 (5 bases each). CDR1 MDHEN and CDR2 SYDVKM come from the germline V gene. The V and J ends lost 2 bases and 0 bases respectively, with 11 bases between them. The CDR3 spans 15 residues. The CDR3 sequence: CASSLAAGSSYEQYF. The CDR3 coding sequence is TGTGCCAGCAGTTTAGCGGCAGGGAGCTCCTACGAGCAGTACTTC.

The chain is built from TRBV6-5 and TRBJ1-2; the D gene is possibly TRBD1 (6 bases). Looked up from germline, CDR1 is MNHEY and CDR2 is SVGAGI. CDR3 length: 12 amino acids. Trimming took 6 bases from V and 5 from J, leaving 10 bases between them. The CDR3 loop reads CASSDRQYGYTF. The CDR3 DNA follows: TGTGCCAGCAGCGACAGGCAGTATGGCTACACCTTC.